Following are 26 T cell receptor beta chains from one sample sequenced in a study of Ad26.COV2.S vaccination and SARS-CoV-2 variants. Sequencing was performed with immunoSEQ multiplex PCR; in TCRdb, only in-frame clones are kept and a portion is missing. The data show about 350,000 clones, about 90% seen once. The material was peripheral blood, obtained after recovery from COVID-19. These receptor sequences come from a human donor who had recovered from COVID-19.

The gene calls are TRBV5-4 and TRBJ2-5; unclear D gene. V was pared by 3 bases and J by 5 bases, with 11 bases between. The CDR3 has 13 amino acids. Germline CDR1 SGHNT, CDR2 YYREEE (reference sequence). The CDR3, as DNA: TGTGCCAGCAGCTCATTTTTGAGGGAGACCCAGTACTTC. As protein: CASSSFLRETQYF. Drawing the rest from reference TRBV5-4 and TRBJ2-5, the complete variable domain is ETGVTQSPTHLIKTRGQQVTLRCSSQSGHNTVSWYQQALGQGPQFIFQYYREEENGRGNFPPRFSGLQFPNYSSELNVNALELDDSALYLCASSSFLRETQYFGPGTRLLVL.

This clone was seen a single time. The DNA of the CDR3 is TGTGCCAGCAGCACCGAGGGTTGGCTAGCGGGGGGGCTCACGGCAGATACGCAGTATTTT. This codes for CASSTEGWLAGGLTADTQYF. The chain employs TRBV7-9 and TRBJ2-3; 12 positions match TRBD2. V dropped 5 bases and J dropped 4; count of bases not matched to a gene: 19. The CDR3 has 20 amino acids. CDR1 is SEHNR and CDR2 is FQNEAQ in the germline V gene (reference sequence).

The rearrangement uses TRBV25-1 and TRBJ2-5, with 8 bases lining up with TRBD1. This CDR3 comprises 13 residues. Trimming removed 6 bases from V and 1 base from J; junction bases left unmatched: 1. Per germline, CDR1 MGHDK and CDR2 SYGVNS. The CDR3 DNA reads TGTGCCAGCAGGACAGGGGCCCAAGAGACCCAGTACTTC. This codes for CASRTGAQETQYF.

The chain carries TRBV27 and TRBJ1-1; D unclear. CDR3 size: 11 residues. V was clipped by 5 bases and J by 10 bases, with 11 bases between them. CDR1 is MNHEY, CDR2 SMNVEV, per germline (reference sequence). The CDR3 loop is CASSLGSRAFF. Written as DNA, the CDR3 is TGTGCCAGCAGTCTGGGGTCTCGAGCTTTCTTT.

This chain connects TRBV4-1 to TRBJ1-6, with D tentatively TRBD1 (5 bases). CDR1 and CDR2 (germline): MGHRA, YSYEKL. This CDR3 comprises 15 residues. Trimming cost V 5 bases and J 7 bases, with 15 bases left between them. The DNA of the CDR3 is TGCGCCAGCAGCAGCTTCGGGGGAAGAAATTCACCCCTCCACTTT. As protein: CASSSFGGRNSPLHF.

This chain joins TRBV6-4 and TRBJ2-2, with 11 bases fitting TRBD2. CDR1 is MRHNA, CDR2 SNTAGT, per germline. Trimming cost V 6 bases and J 4 bases; bases outside gene matches: 1. This CDR3 region has 14 residues. CDR3 sequence reads: CASSGLAGTGELFF. The CDR3 DNA reads as TGTGCCAGCAGCGGACTAGCGGGCACCGGGGAGCTGTTTTTT.

For this clone: The same CDR3 can be traced to other DNA sequences in this sample. The rearrangement joins TRBV7-9 to TRBJ1-1, with unresolved D. CDR3 length equals 11 residues. The V and J ends lost 5 bases and 4 bases respectively, with 5 bases between them. CDR1 is SEHNR, CDR2 FQNEAQ, per germline (reference sequence). Written as DNA, the CDR3 is TGTGCCAGCAGCGCAGGCACTGAAGCTTTCTTT. This translates into CASSAGTEAFF.

The count of this clone is one. The V and J genes are TRBV15 and TRBJ1-2; TRBD1 matches at 8 bases. Germline CDR1 is LNHNV and CDR2 is YYDKDF (reference sequence). The V and J ends lost 4 bases and 4 bases, in that order; junction bases with no gene match: 11. This CDR3 comprises 16 residues. The CDR3 region is CATSNLDGQGSYGYTF. CDR3 sequence (DNA): TGTGCCACCAGCAACCTGGACGGACAGGGAAGCTATGGCTACACCTTC. Variable domain in full (rest from reference TRBV15 and TRBJ1-2): DAMVIQNPRYQVTQFGKPVTLSCSQTLNHNVMYWYQQKSSQAPKLLFHYYDKDFNNEADTPDNFQSRRPNTSFCFLDIRSPGLGDTAMYLCATSNLDGQGSYGYTFGSGTRLTVV.

This sequence joins TRBV6-2 or TRBV6-3 and TRBJ2-2; 10 nucleotides align to TRBD1. CDR1 and CDR2 (germline): MNHEY, SVGEGT. The length of the CDR3 is 16 residues. With V trimmed by 4 bases and J by 9 bases, 11 bases remained unmatched. The CDR3: CASSLNRDRGVRELFF. DNA of the CDR3: TGTGCCAGCAGTTTAAACCGGGACAGGGGTGTGCGGGAGCTGTTTTTT.

The chain recombines TRBV6-5 with TRBJ2-7; TRBD2 is a possible D gene (6 bases). The CDR3 has 14 amino acids. CDR1 is MNHEY and CDR2 is SVGAGI in the germline V gene. V was cut by 0 bases and J by 2 bases, with 8 bases left in between. The CDR3 reads CASSYSAGTYEQYF. The CDR3 DNA reads TGTGCCAGCAGTTACTCGGCGGGGACCTACGAGCAGTACTTC.

This clone was counted a single time. The chain links TRBV9 to TRBJ1-2; possible D gene TRBD1, 5 bases. Germline CDR1 is SGDLS and CDR2 is YYNGEE. The V end lost 0 bases, the J end lost 8 bases, and 14 bases lay between the germline ends. This CDR3 region has 14 residues. The CDR3 loop is CASSVGDGPLGYTF. DNA of the CDR3: TGTGCCAGCAGCGTAGGGGACGGCCCTCTGGGCTACACCTTC.

The chain carries TRBV19 and TRBJ1-6; D is unresolved. Germline assignment: CDR1 LNHDA and CDR2 SQIVND (reference sequence). The CDR3 length is 16 residues. Trimming stripped 6 bases from V and 7 bases from J, with 19 bases between. DNA of the CDR3: TGTGCCAGTAGACTCACCGCGGCAGCCGCCAATTCACCCCTCCACTTT. It translates to CASRLTAAAANSPLHF.

V gene TRBV6-2 or TRBV6-3 combines with J gene TRBJ1-2; perhaps TRBD1 as D (5 bases). Germline V gives CDR1 MNHEY, CDR2 SVGEGT. This CDR3 spans 13 amino acids. With 6 bases removed from V and 5 bases from J, the gap between germline ends came to 13 bases. CDR3 loop: CASSEGTAYGYTF. The CDR3 nucleotides are TGTGCCAGCAGCGAAGGGACCGCGTATGGCTACACCTTC.

This rearrangement joins TRBV19 to TRBJ1-2, with D hard to call. This CDR3 contains 15 residues. Per germline, CDR1 LNHDA and CDR2 SQIVND (reference sequence). Trimming cost V 0 bases and J 8 bases, with 16 bases left between them. The CDR3 DNA follows: TGTGCCAGTAGTATAGATCGGTACCGACTAAGAGGCTACACCTTC. Amino acid sequence: CASSIDRYRLRGYTF.

This chain joins TRBV5-6 and TRBJ2-7, with a tentative D call TRBD1 (5 bases). The length of the CDR3 is 15 residues. Looked up from germline, CDR1 is SGHDT and CDR2 is YYEEEE. V lost 4 bases, J lost 2 bases, and 16 bases lay in between. DNA for the CDR3: TGTGCCAGCAGCGGGCCCCAACTGGGGCCCTACGAGCAGTACTTC. Translation gives CASSGPQLGPYEQYF.

V and J are TRBV25-1 and TRBJ2-7, with D perhaps matching TRBD2 (5 bases). CDR1 is MGHDK and CDR2 is SYGVNS in the germline V gene. The V gene lost 11 bases and the J gene lost 7 bases, with 27 bases spanning the gap. The CDR3 is made up of 15 amino acids. CDR3 sequence reads: CAGHPARASNGEQYF. CDR3 nucleotides: TGTGCCGGCCACCCGGCGAGGGCCTCTAATGGTGAGCAGTACTTC.

This clone occurred once. This sequence joins TRBV28 and TRBJ1-2, with a tentative D call TRBD1 (6 bases). The V end lost 2 bases, the J end lost 2 bases, and 6 bases lay between the germline ends. Germline CDR1 is MDHEN and CDR2 is SYDVKM. The CDR3 consists of 13 residues. In nucleotides, the CDR3 is TGTGCCAGCAGTTTAACAGGGAACTATGGCTACACCTTC. Protein product: CASSLTGNYGYTF.

CDR3 sequence (DNA): TGTGCCACCTCAGGGTGGGAGAACACTGAAGCTTTCTTT. Translation gives CATSGWENTEAFF. The chain uses TRBV15 and TRBJ1-1; possibly TRBD1 for D (5 bases). Trimming removed 8 bases at V and 1 base at J, with 11 bases between. The CDR3 sequence is 13 residues long. CDR1 is LNHNV and CDR2 is YYDKDF in the germline V gene (reference sequence).

The rearrangement joins TRBV18 to TRBJ1-3; tentatively, D is TRBD1 (5 bases). Looked up from germline, CDR1 is KGHSH and CDR2 is LQKENI. The V end was cut by 1 base, the J end by 3 bases, with 16 bases between. CDR3 size: 17 residues. CDR3 nucleotides: TGTGCCAGCTCACCACGGAGGGGCCGCGGGTTTGGAAACACCATATATTTT. Residues: CASSPRRGRGFGNTIYF.

The gene calls are TRBV5-8 and TRBJ1-1; 8 bases are shared with TRBD1. Per the germline V gene, CDR1 is SGHTS and CDR2 is YDEGEE. The CDR3 totals 12 residues. The trim removed 2 bases at V and 8 bases at J, leaving 2 bases unmatched. The CDR3 here is CASSFRDREAFF. The CDR3 nucleotides are TGTGCCAGCAGCTTCCGGGACAGGGAAGCTTTCTTT.

This chain links TRBV7-9 with TRBJ1-5, with TRBD1 matching over 12 bases. V was clipped by 6 bases and J by 6 bases; unmatched bases: 9. Germline V gene sequence: CDR1 SEHNR, CDR2 FQNEAQ (reference sequence). The CDR3 has 16 residues. The chain's CDR3 is CASSSGGQGAAQPQHF. In DNA form, the CDR3 reads TGTGCCAGCAGTTCAGGGGGACAGGGGGCGGCTCAGCCCCAGCATTTT.

The V call is TRBV5-4, the J call TRBJ2-5; no reliable D call. CDR3 length equals 15 residues. Per the germline V gene, CDR1 is SGHNT and CDR2 is YYREEE (reference sequence). V was clipped by 1 base and J by 3 bases, with 13 bases between them. The CDR3 DNA follows: TGTGCCAGCAGCTTGAGTAGTACCCGGAAAGAGACCCAGTACTTC. It codes for CASSLSSTRKETQYF.

Here the CDR3 DNA reads TGTGCCAGCAGCCCGGGGGGACAGGGGACAGATACGCAGTATTTT. Its protein product is CASSPGGQGTDTQYF. V usage is TRBV6-5 and J usage is TRBJ2-3, with 10 nucleotides matching TRBD1. The junction had 6 bases not matched to a gene; V was cut back by 6 bases and J by 3 bases. Germline CDR1 is MNHEY and CDR2 is SVGAGI. The length of the CDR3 is 15 residues.

CDR3 amino acids: CASSYCGWVPCTDTQYF. Written as DNA, the CDR3 is TGTGCCAGCAGTTATTGTGGATGGGTTCCTTGCACAGATACGCAGTATTTT. V and J are TRBV6-9 and TRBJ2-3; D unclear. The germline gives CDR1 MNHGY, CDR2 SVAAGI. This CDR3 is 17 amino acids long. V lost 1 base and J lost 1, with 15 bases in between.

This clone was counted a single time. V and J are TRBV6-5 and TRBJ1-1; D possibly corresponds to TRBD1 (6 bases). CDR1 and CDR2 from the germline V gene are MNHEY and SVGAGI. The CDR3 contains 15 residues. The V and J ends lost 6 bases and 1 base respectively, with 15 bases between them. DNA of the CDR3: TGTGCCAGCAGACCCGACAGGTCTGCGAACACTGAAGCTTTCTTT. Translating gives CASRPDRSANTEAFF.

The V call is TRBV2, the J call TRBJ1-3; weak D call: TRBD1 (6 bases). Germline loops: CDR1 SNHLY, CDR2 FYNNEI. V was pared by 7 bases and J by 2 bases, with 12 bases between. The CDR3 is 14 residues long. CDR3 nucleotide sequence: TGTGCCAGCACTCGGACAGTAGCTGGAAACACCATATATTTT. This sequence encodes CASTRTVAGNTIYF. Filled out from reference TRBV2 and TRBJ1-3, the complete variable domain reads EPEVTQTPSHQVTQMGQEVILRCVPISNHLYFYWYRQILGQKVEFLVSFYNNEISEKSEIFDDQFSVERPDGSNFTLKIRSTKLEDSAMYFCASTRTVAGNTIYFGEGSWLTVV.